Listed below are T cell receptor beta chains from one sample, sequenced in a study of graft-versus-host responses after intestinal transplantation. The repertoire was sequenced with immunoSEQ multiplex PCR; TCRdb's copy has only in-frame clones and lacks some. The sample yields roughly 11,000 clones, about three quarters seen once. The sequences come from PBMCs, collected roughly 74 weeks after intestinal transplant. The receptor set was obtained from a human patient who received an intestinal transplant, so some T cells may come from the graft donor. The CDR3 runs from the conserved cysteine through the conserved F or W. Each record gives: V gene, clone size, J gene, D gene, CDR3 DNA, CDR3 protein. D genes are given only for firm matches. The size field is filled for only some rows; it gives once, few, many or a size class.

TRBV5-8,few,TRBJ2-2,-,TGTGCCAGCAGCTTGTACGGCAACACCGGGGAGCTGTTTTTT,CASSLYGNTGELFF
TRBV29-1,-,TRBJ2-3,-,TGCAGCGTTCAACCTCTCACAGATACGCAGTATTTT,CSVQPLTDTQYF
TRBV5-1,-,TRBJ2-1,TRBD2,TGCGCCAGCAGCTTGGATGGGACTAGCAATGAGCAGTTCTTC,CASSLDGTSNEQFF
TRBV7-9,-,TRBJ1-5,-,TGTGCCAGCAGCTTAGATGGATATAGCAATCAGCCCCAGCATTTT,CASSLDGYSNQPQHF
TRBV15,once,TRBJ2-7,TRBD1,TGTGCCACCAGCAGAGTCGGGGCCCGACAGGGAAAGTACGAGCAGTACTTC,CATSRVGARQGKYEQYF
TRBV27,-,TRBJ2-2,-,TGTGCCAGCAGTTTATCGGTGAACACCGGGGAGCTGTTTTTT,CASSLSVNTGELFF
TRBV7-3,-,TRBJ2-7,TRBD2,TGTGCCAGCAGCTTATGGGCGGGAGGGCAACGGGAGCAGTACTTC,CASSLWAGGQREQYF
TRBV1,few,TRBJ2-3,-,TGCACCAGCAGCCCAGAAACCGGGACTAGCGGGAGGCACAGCACAGATACGCAGTATTTT,CTSSPETGTSGRHSTDTQYF
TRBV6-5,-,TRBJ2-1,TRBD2,TGTGCCAGCAGTTCCCTGGCGGGAGGGGACAATGAGCAGTTCTTC,CASSSLAGGDNEQFF
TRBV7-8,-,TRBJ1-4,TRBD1,TGTGCCAGCAGCTTAGAGGGGGCTGAAGAAAAACTGTTTTTT,CASSLEGAEEKLFF
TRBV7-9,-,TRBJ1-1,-,TGTGCCAGCAGCTTAGTTCGTGATGAAGCTTTCTTT,CASSLVRDEAFF
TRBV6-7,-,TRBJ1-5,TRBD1,TGTGCCAGCAGTTCGACAGGGAGGGGGGATCAGCCCCAGCATTTT,CASSSTGRGDQPQHF
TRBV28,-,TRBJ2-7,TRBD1,TGTGCCAGCAGTTTCGGGACAGGGGCGGGCTACGAGCAGTACTTC,CASSFGTGAGYEQYF
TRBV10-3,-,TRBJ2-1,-,TGTGCCATCAGTGAGAGGGTCGGAGCGAGTAAATACAATGAGCAGTTCTTC,CAISERVGASKYNEQFF
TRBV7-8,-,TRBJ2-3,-,TGTGCCAGCAGCCAATCCACAGATACGCAGTATTTT,CASSQSTDTQYF
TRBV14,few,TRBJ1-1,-,TGTGCCAGCAGCCAAGATCGGTTTGAAGCTTTCTTT,CASSQDRFEAFF
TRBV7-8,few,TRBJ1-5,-,TGTGCCAGCAGCTACTGGGGGGGAGTCGATCAGCCCCAGCATTTT,CASSYWGGVDQPQHF
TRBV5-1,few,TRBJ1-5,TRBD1,TGCGCCAGCAGCCCGGAGGGGGCCCTCGAGCAGCCCCAGCATTTT,CASSPEGALEQPQHF
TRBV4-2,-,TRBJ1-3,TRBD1,TGTGCCAGCAGCCACGACGAAGGGACAGGAGGAAACACCATATATTTT,CASSHDEGTGGNTIYF
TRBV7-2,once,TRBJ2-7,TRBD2,TGTGCCAGCAGTCGTTTAATAGCGGGAGCCTACGAGCAGTACTTC,CASSRLIAGAYEQYF
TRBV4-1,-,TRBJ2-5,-,TGCGCCAGCAGCCAAGGGGGGGACTGGCGCCAAGAGACCCAGTACTTC,CASSQGGDWRQETQYF
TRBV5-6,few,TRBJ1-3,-,TGTGCCAGCAGCTTGGAGAAAGGTAGATACTCTGGAAACACCATATATTTT,CASSLEKGRYSGNTIYF
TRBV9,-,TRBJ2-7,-,TGTGCCAGCAGCCCCCGACAGCCTTCCTACGAGCAGTACTTC,CASSPRQPSYEQYF
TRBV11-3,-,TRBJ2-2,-,TGTGCCAGCAGCCCCAAGGGCCCGACCGGGGAGCTGTTTTTT,CASSPKGPTGELFF
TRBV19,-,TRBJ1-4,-,TGTGCCAGTAGTACTCCGCGAATAAATGAAAAACTGTTTTTT,CASSTPRINEKLFF
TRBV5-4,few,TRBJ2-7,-,TGTGCCAGCAGCTCAGACAGGAGCCCCTACGAGCAGTACTTC,CASSSDRSPYEQYF
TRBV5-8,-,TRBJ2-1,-,TGTGCCAGCAGTCCATATCGACTACCGGTAGCGGAGCAGTTCTTC,CASSPYRLPVAEQFF
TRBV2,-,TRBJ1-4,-,TGTGCCAGCAGTTTACAGGGAAGTAGAGAAAAACTGTTTTTT,CASSLQGSREKLFF
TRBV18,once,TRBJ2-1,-,TGTGCCAGCTCACCGCGTGAGGGGGGGGGCAATGAGCAGTTCTTC,CASSPREGGGNEQFF
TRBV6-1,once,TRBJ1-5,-,TGTGCCAGCAGTGAAGGTTTCTATAGCAATCAGCCCCAGCATTTT,CASSEGFYSNQPQHF
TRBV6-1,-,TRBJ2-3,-,TGTGCCAGCAGTGAAGAAGGATTCGATACGCAGTATTTT,CASSEEGFDTQYF
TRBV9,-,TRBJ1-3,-,TGTGCCAGCAGCGTAGCCGTCAGCCCGAGCTCTGGAAACACCATATATTTT,CASSVAVSPSSGNTIYF
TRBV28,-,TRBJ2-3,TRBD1,TGTGCCAGCAGTTCTGGGCAGGGGGCCACAGATACGCAGTATTTT,CASSSGQGATDTQYF
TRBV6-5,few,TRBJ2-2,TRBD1,TGTGCCAGCAGTGTACGACAGGGTAGGGCCGGGGAGCTGTTTTTT,CASSVRQGRAGELFF
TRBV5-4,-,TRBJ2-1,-,TGTGCCAGCTCCAAAATTACCAATGAGCAGTTCTTC,CASSKITNEQFF
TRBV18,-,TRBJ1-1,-,TGTGCCAGCTCAACTCGGGACGGGAACACTGAAGCTTTCTTT,CASSTRDGNTEAFF
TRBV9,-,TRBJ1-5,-,TGTGCCAGCAGCGTGCAGGGGACGGTAAATCAGCCCCAGCATTTT,CASSVQGTVNQPQHF
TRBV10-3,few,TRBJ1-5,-,TGTGCCATCAGCCAGGGCAATCAGCCCCAGCATTTT,CAISQGNQPQHF
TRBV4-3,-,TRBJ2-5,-,TGCGCCAGCAGCCCCCAAGGGGCAGCGGAGACCCAGTACTTC,CASSPQGAAETQYF
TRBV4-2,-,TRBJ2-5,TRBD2,TGTGCCAGCAGCCAAGACGGGGGAGGGGCGGGACGGGAGACCCAGTACTTC,CASSQDGGGAGRETQYF
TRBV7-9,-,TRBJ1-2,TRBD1,TGTGCCAGCAGCTTAGTCGGGGACAGGCCCTATGGCTACACCTTC,CASSLVGDRPYGYTF
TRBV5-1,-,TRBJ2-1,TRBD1,TGCGCCAGCAGCTTGGTTCGACAGGGACCCTACAATGAGCAGTTCTTC,CASSLVRQGPYNEQFF
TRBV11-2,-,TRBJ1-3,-,TGTGCCAGCAGCCCCCTTATAGCGGGGCAAGAAAACACCATATATTTT,CASSPLIAGQENTIYF